The clone carrying this TCR beta chain came up once. Its specificity is unknown. The data are from a study of cytomegalovirus exposure and HLA in healthy donors. At the level of the study: One earlier analysis, a look at about 179 million T cells, found some 120 million unique TCR beta sequences. Study results and caveats: Cytomegalovirus-associated TCR beta chains were listed, numbering 164.

Nominally healthy donors provided the samples, though records likely missed some immune exposures. Use of 60 Vbeta and 13 Jbeta primers characterized the PCR. This table comes from immunoSEQ multiplex PCR, and its TCRdb copy is limited to in-frame clones, with some not included. The top ten clones hold about 14% of a sample with roughly 96,000 clones, about four fifths of them seen once. Germline CDR1 reads GTSNPN; CDR2 reads SVGIG (reference sequence). The CDR3 runs 13 residues. Trimming removed 5 bases at V and 12 bases at J, with 20 bases between. The TCR comes from a woman aged 70-85 years in good health and CMV-seropositive. Sequencing input: PBMCs. The V gene is TRBV30, the J gene TRBJ2-1, with a tentative D call TRBD1 (6 bases). The CDR3 loop is CAWGVQGTMSQFF. CDR3 nucleotides: TGTGCCTGGGGGGTCCAGGGGACAATGTCGCAGTTCTTC.